These T cell receptor beta chains were read from a single sample in a study of regulatory T cells in long-lasting Graves disease. A single record per CDR3 protein comes from TCRdb applying MiXCR to the multiplex PCR reads. Of roughly 350,000 distinct CDR3 sequences listed, 15% to 20% are singletons. These data were also reused for a study on T cells in Graves' hyperthyroidism and ophthalmopathy.

The sequences come from peripheral blood mononuclear cells (PBMCs), collected at new diagnosis, from a patient treated with antithyroid drugs. The origin of the receptors is a woman aged 18 to 35 with Graves disease. CDR3s include the opening cysteine and the closing phenylalanine or tryptophan. The order of the fields is J gene, clone size, D gene, V gene, CDR3 protein, CDR3 DNA. The D gene is left open where the match is weak. Some rows mark clone size as missing; the rest say once, few, many or name a class of expanded clone.

TRBJ2-7,NA,NA,TRBV15,CATSRGIGSSYEQYF,TGTGCCACCAGCAGGGGTATAGGGTCTTCCTACGAGCAGTACTTC
TRBJ1-2,many,NA,TRBV7-8,CASSSATNYGYTF,TGTGCCAGCAGCTCCGCCACTAACTATGGCTACACCTTC
TRBJ2-7,few,NA,TRBV6-1,CASSDWDIAYEQYF,TGTGCCAGCAGTGACTGGGACATCGCCTACGAGCAGTACTTC
TRBJ2-7,many,NA,TRBV27,CASSLSGRVSSYEQYF,TGTGCCAGCAGTTTATCTGGGCGAGTTAGCTCCTACGAGCAGTACTTC
TRBJ2-7,many,NA,TRBV28,CASSTGTPSYEQYF,TGTGCCAGCAGCACCGGGACTCCCTCCTACGAGCAGTACTTC
TRBJ1-3,NA,NA,TRBV6-2/TRBV6-3,CASRQRGEGNTIYF,TGTGCCAGCAGGCAGAGAGGGGAAGGAAACACCATATATTTT
TRBJ1-6,NA,TRBD1,TRBV28,CASSLNRDRGSPLHF,TGTGCCAGCAGTTTAAATAGGGACAGGGGCTCACCCCTCCACTTT
TRBJ1-6,few,NA,TRBV5-6,CASSPGPLGAPLHF,TGTGCCAGCAGCCCGGGACCCCTAGGTGCACCCCTCCACTTT
TRBJ2-5,many,TRBD2,TRBV27,CASSSAPTGGTQYF,TGTGCCAGCAGTTCGGCACCAACGGGGGGGACCCAGTACTTC
TRBJ1-2,NA,TRBD1,TRBV7-3,CASSPRRDRDDSNYGYTF,TGTGCCAGCAGCCCCAGGCGGGACAGGGATGATTCTAACTATGGCTACACCTTC
TRBJ2-1,many,TRBD1,TRBV18,CASSPGQGAFEQFF,TGTGCCAGCTCACCGGGACAGGGAGCTTTCGAGCAGTTCTTC
TRBJ1-6,few,TRBD1,TRBV28,CASSRGGVDNSPLHF,TGTGCCAGCAGCAGGGGGGGGGTGGATAATTCACCCCTCCACTTT
TRBJ2-3,many,TRBD2,TRBV18,CASSPPSGGTDTQYF,TGTGCCAGCTCACCGCCCAGCGGGGGCACAGATACGCAGTATTTT
TRBJ2-1,many,TRBD2,TRBV5-1,CASSLATSGYNEQFF,TGCGCCAGCAGCTTGGCGACTAGCGGGTACAATGAGCAGTTCTTC
TRBJ2-5,few,NA,TRBV20-1,CSALIPGIQETQYF,TGCAGTGCCCTAATCCCGGGAATCCAAGAGACCCAGTACTTC
TRBJ1-4,few,NA,TRBV20-1,CSARGSDEKLFF,TGCAGTGCTAGAGGGAGCGACGAAAAACTGTTTTTT
TRBJ2-1,many,NA,TRBV3-1,CASSRQGVYNEQFF,TGTGCCAGCAGCCGGCAGGGAGTATACAATGAGCAGTTCTTC
TRBJ1-2,many,NA,TRBV28,CASSSYSTYGYTF,TGTGCCAGCAGCTCCTACTCGACCTATGGCTACACCTTC
TRBJ1-3,few,NA,TRBV2,CASSDRIRNTIYF,TGTGCCAGCAGTGACAGAATTCGAAACACCATATATTTT
TRBJ2-2,many,TRBD1,TRBV7-3,CASSGQGSTGELFF,TGTGCCAGCAGCGGACAGGGAAGCACCGGGGAGCTGTTTTTT
TRBJ1-4,NA,TRBD1,TRBV27,CASRQGALGINEKLFF,TGTGCCAGCAGACAGGGGGCTCTAGGGATTAATGAAAAACTGTTTTTT
TRBJ2-1,NA,TRBD2,TRBV6-2/TRBV6-3,CASSERAETSGRLGEQFF,TGTGCCAGCAGTGAAAGGGCGGAGACTAGCGGTCGGCTAGGTGAGCAGTTCTTC
TRBJ2-5,many,NA,TRBV12-3/TRBV12-4,CASSPRFETQYF,TGTGCCAGCAGCCCCAGATTTGAGACCCAGTACTTC
TRBJ1-2,many,NA,TRBV12-3/TRBV12-4,CASSVPGSDGYTF,TGTGCCAGCAGTGTTCCCGGGTCCGATGGCTACACCTTC
TRBJ2-1,many,TRBD2,TRBV27,CASSLGGESNEQFF,TGTGCCAGCAGTTTAGGGGGGGAGTCGAATGAGCAGTTCTTC
TRBJ2-7,many,TRBD1,TRBV5-1,CASSWDRRLYEQYF,TGCGCCAGCAGCTGGGACAGGCGGTTGTACGAGCAGTACTTC
TRBJ2-1,many,TRBD2,TRBV3-1,CASSPAGWDNEQFF,TGTGCCAGCAGCCCAGCGGGATGGGACAATGAGCAGTTCTTC
TRBJ2-2,many,NA,TRBV18,CASSDQEGGTGELFF,TGTGCCAGCTCCGACCAGGAGGGAGGCACCGGGGAGCTGTTTTTT
TRBJ2-1,many,NA,TRBV5-1,CASSFGRGNEQFF,TGCGCCAGCAGCTTCGGCAGGGGCAATGAGCAGTTCTTC
TRBJ2-7,many,NA,TRBV5-5,CASSSHSGRSFSYEQYF,TGTGCCAGCAGCTCACACTCGGGACGTAGTTTTTCCTACGAGCAGTACTTC
TRBJ1-4,NA,NA,TRBV2,CASSEARDGYEKLFF,TGTGCCAGCAGTGAAGCGCGGGACGGGTATGAAAAACTGTTTTTT
TRBJ1-6,NA,NA,TRBV12-3/TRBV12-4,CASSPGGRTYNSPLHF,TGTGCCAGCAGTCCTGGGGGGAGGACCTATAATTCACCCCTCCACTTT
TRBJ1-1,many,NA,TRBV30,CAWSTGYTEAFF,TGTGCCTGGAGTACAGGTTACACTGAAGCTTTCTTT
TRBJ1-4,few,TRBD1,TRBV7-9,CASSTDRIAYEKLFF,TGTGCCAGCAGCACGGACAGGATAGCCTATGAAAAACTGTTTTTT
TRBJ2-5,many,TRBD2,TRBV18,CASSPSRGQETQYF,TGTGCCAGCTCACCGTCGCGGGGGCAAGAGACCCAGTACTTC
TRBJ1-1,many,TRBD1,TRBV11-2,CASSSKDRGLTEAFF,TGTGCCAGCAGCTCCAAGGACAGGGGGCTTACTGAAGCTTTCTTT
TRBJ1-1,many,NA,TRBV5-1,CASSSRGAQNTEAFF,TGCGCCAGCAGCTCCAGAGGGGCTCAGAACACTGAAGCTTTCTTT
TRBJ2-3,many,NA,TRBV6-5,CASSYYGPRTQYF,TGTGCCAGCAGTTACTACGGGCCTCGGACGCAGTATTTT
TRBJ1-5,few,TRBD1,TRBV28,CASSQGQLNQPQHF,TGTGCCAGCAGCCAGGGACAGCTCAATCAGCCCCAGCATTTT
TRBJ2-1,NA,NA,TRBV5-1,CASLFNPGGYNEQFF,TGCGCCAGCCTTTTCAACCCAGGAGGATACAATGAGCAGTTCTTC
TRBJ2-5,few,NA,TRBV20-1,CSARDLGQETQYF,TGCAGTGCTAGAGATCTGGGGCAAGAGACCCAGTACTTC
TRBJ2-5,NA,TRBD2,TRBV5-4,CASTVAGGQETQYF,TGTGCCAGCACCGTAGCGGGAGGACAAGAGACCCAGTACTTC
TRBJ2-3,many,NA,TRBV6-5,CASSYHPGELTDTQYF,TGTGCCAGCAGTTATCACCCGGGAGAGCTTACAGATACGCAGTATTTT
TRBJ2-2,NA,NA,TRBV19,CASSVSSGELFF,TGTGCCAGTAGTGTCTCTTCCGGGGAGCTGTTTTTT
TRBJ2-1,NA,NA,TRBV29-1,CSVDGGSEQFF,TGCAGCGTTGATGGGGGATCTGAGCAGTTCTTC
TRBJ2-5,NA,TRBD2,TRBV11-2,CASSSGQAGGDQETQYF,TGTGCCAGCAGCTCGGGACAAGCGGGGGGAGACCAAGAGACCCAGTACTTC
TRBJ2-2,once,NA,TRBV19,CASWRGGTGELFF,TGTGCCTCCTGGAGAGGGGGCACCGGGGAGCTGTTTTTT
TRBJ2-1,many,TRBD2,TRBV5-1,CASSPAASGGDNEQFF,TGCGCCAGCAGTCCAGCGGCTAGCGGGGGGGACAATGAGCAGTTCTTC
TRBJ2-3,many,TRBD2,TRBV5-1,CASSLASSGLASTDTQYF,TGCGCCAGCAGCTTGGCCTCATCGGGACTAGCTAGCACAGATACGCAGTATTTT
TRBJ2-2,many,TRBD1,TRBV5-1,CASSWGTGAIGGELFF,TGCGCCAGCAGCTGGGGGACAGGGGCTATCGGCGGGGAGCTGTTTTTT
TRBJ1-1,NA,NA,TRBV20-1,CNARDAVTEAFF,TGCAATGCTAGAGATGCGGTCACTGAAGCTTTCTTT
TRBJ1-2,many,TRBD1,TRBV12-3/TRBV12-4,CASSRFRTGRGLTYGYTF,TGTGCCAGCAGCCGCTTTAGGACAGGGAGAGGGCTCACTTATGGCTACACCTTC
TRBJ2-1,once,NA,TRBV25-1,CASSLKKTHNEQFF,TGTGCCAGCAGCCTAAAAAAGACCCACAATGAGCAGTTCTTC